The following is a T cell receptor beta chain sequence with its context. This record belongs to a study of T-cell memory formation after mild COVID-19. CDR3 length equals 14 residues. CDR1 and CDR2 from the germline V gene are DFQATT and SNEGSKA (reference sequence). The ends lost 6 bases at V and 4 bases at J; junction bases unmatched: 8. From the 5' RACE reads, TCRdb called clonotypes with MiXCR, one entry per CDR3 protein. Of 180,000 or so distinct CDR3 sequences in the sample, roughly 10% were seen once. V and J are TRBV20-1 and TRBJ2-7; 11 bases agree with TRBD1. The sequence was obtained from a man aged 18 to 29 who had mild COVID-19 (a few samples of this study predate the infection). Cell type and time point are not known. Sequenced: PBMCs or a T cell subset sorted from them (not recorded which). The CDR3 nucleotides read TGCAGTGCCCCCCGGGGACAGGGGGGTTACGAGCAGTACGTC. It specifies CSAPRGQGGYEQYV.